The rows below give T cell receptor beta chains drawn from one sample of a study of blood T cell repertoires in COVID-19. TCRdb keeps only in-frame clones here, not all; method: immunoSEQ multiplex PCR. The table lists hundreds of thousands of clones, around 90% of them singletons, with 0.85% to 0.9% in the top ten. Sequenced input: PBMCs or T cells enriched from blood (not recorded which). Every receptor here comes from a man in his forties or fifties who had been exposed to COVID-19. CDR3s include the opening cysteine and the closing phenylalanine or tryptophan. A D gene is named only where the DNA matches it firmly. Rows give clone size only sometimes, using once, few, many, or a class for an expanded clone.

DNA: TGTGCCAGCAGCTTAAACTTCAATCAGCCCCAGCATTTT
CDR3: CASSLNFNQPQHF
J: TRBJ1-5
V: TRBV7-2
size: .
D: .

DNA: TGCGCCAGCAGCTACGACAGGGAGCATTCGTCCCTCCACTTT
CDR3: CASSYDREHSSLHF
J: TRBJ1-6
V: TRBV5-1
size: .
D: TRBD1

DNA: TGTGCCAGCAGAAAAGGGACACCAGCTAACTATGGCTACACCTTC
CDR3: CASRKGTPANYGYTF
J: TRBJ1-2
V: TRBV28
size: .
D: .

DNA: TGTGCCAGCAGGCCACTACTCGGGGGCAATCAGCCCCAGCATTTT
CDR3: CASRPLLGGNQPQHF
J: TRBJ1-5
V: TRBV2
size: .
D: .

DNA: TGCGCCAGCAGCCAAGACTCCGCAGGGGGCAACTATGGCTACACCTTC
CDR3: CASSQDSAGGNYGYTF
J: TRBJ1-2
V: TRBV4-1
size: once
D: TRBD1

DNA: TGCGCCAGCAGAGCCTCTGGCACAGATACGCAGTATTTT
CDR3: CASRASGTDTQYF
J: TRBJ2-3
V: TRBV5-1
size: .
D: .

DNA: TGTGCCAGCTCACTCCGCCAGGGGAGGGATCCCCAGCATTTT
CDR3: CASSLRQGRDPQHF
J: TRBJ1-5
V: TRBV18
size: .
D: .

DNA: TGCAGTGCTAGTATAGGGGTTAATCAGCCCCAGCATTTT
CDR3: CSASIGVNQPQHF
J: TRBJ1-5
V: TRBV20-1
size: .
D: .

DNA: TGCGCCAGCAGCTTCCAGGGAGGGGAAAAACTGTTTTTT
CDR3: CASSFQGGEKLFF
J: TRBJ1-4
V: TRBV5-1
size: .
D: .

DNA: TGTGCCAGCAGCATTGGGACTAGCGGGGGGTCTTACAATGAGCAGTTCTTC
CDR3: CASSIGTSGGSYNEQFF
J: TRBJ2-1
V: TRBV9
size: .
D: TRBD2

DNA: TGTGCCAGCAGCCCTACTAGCGGGAGGATAGATACGCAGTATTTT
CDR3: CASSPTSGRIDTQYF
J: TRBJ2-3
V: TRBV3-1/TRBV3-2
size: .
D: TRBD2

DNA: TGTGCCAGCAGCCCCGAAGCTCAGCCCCAGCATTTT
CDR3: CASSPEAQPQHF
J: TRBJ1-5
V: TRBV2
size: once
D: .

DNA: TGTGCCAGCAGATCTAGCACAGATACGCAGTATTTT
CDR3: CASRSSTDTQYF
J: TRBJ2-3
V: TRBV6-5
size: once
D: .

DNA: TGTGCCAGCTCACCGGAGGGGCAGGGTTCACCCCTCCACTTT
CDR3: CASSPEGQGSPLHF
J: TRBJ1-6
V: TRBV18
size: .
D: .

DNA: TGTGCCAGCAGCTTACATCCGAACACTGAAGCTTTCTTT
CDR3: CASSLHPNTEAFF
J: TRBJ1-1
V: TRBV7-3
size: .
D: .

DNA: TGTGCCAGCAGCGTAGGAGGATACTCGAACACCGGGGAGCTGTTTTTT
CDR3: CASSVGGYSNTGELFF
J: TRBJ2-2
V: TRBV9
size: .
D: .

DNA: TGCAGCTCGGGAACCGGGGATGGCTACACCTTC
CDR3: CSSGTGDGYTF
J: TRBJ1-2
V: TRBV29-1
size: .
D: .

DNA: TGTGCCAGCAGTGAATGGGGGGGCCACGGAGCTAACTATGGCTACACCTTC
CDR3: CASSEWGGHGANYGYTF
J: TRBJ1-2
V: TRBV6-1
size: .
D: .

DNA: TGTGCCAGCAGCCAAGAAGGAGTGAACACTGAAGCTTTCTTT
CDR3: CASSQEGVNTEAFF
J: TRBJ1-1
V: TRBV3-1/TRBV3-2
size: many
D: .

DNA: TGTGCCAGCAGCCATATCGTAGGGGCGGGAACTGAAGCTTTCTTT
CDR3: CASSHIVGAGTEAFF
J: TRBJ1-1
V: TRBV3-1/TRBV3-2
size: .
D: .

DNA: TGTGCCAGCAGAGTGGCAGGGGGCACAGATACGCAGTATTTT
CDR3: CASRVAGGTDTQYF
J: TRBJ2-3
V: TRBV28
size: once
D: .

DNA: TGCAGCGTTGATAGGGGGGGCAACTATGGCTACACCTTC
CDR3: CSVDRGGNYGYTF
J: TRBJ1-2
V: TRBV29-1
size: .
D: .

DNA: TGTGCCAGCAGCGTAGAATCCAGGGGCAATGAGCAGTTCTTC
CDR3: CASSVESRGNEQFF
J: TRBJ2-1
V: TRBV9
size: .
D: .

DNA: TGTGCCATCAGTTATGAGCCGCGCGGTGGCTACACCTTC
CDR3: CAISYEPRGGYTF
J: TRBJ1-2
V: TRBV10-3
size: once
D: .